This TCR beta chain appears in the sequencing data of a study of blood T cell repertoires in COVID-19. At the level of the study: The cDNA or gDNA used as material had been derived from T cells, B-cell-depleted T cells, or PBMCs.

Clinical history as reported by participants underpinned cohort assignment. The CDR3 extends over 14 amino acids. The ends lost 2 bases at V and 3 bases at J; junction bases unmatched: 3. CDR1 and CDR2 from the germline V gene are MDHEN and SYDVKM. Assay used: immunoSEQ multiplex PCR; TCRdb lists only in-frame clones, some missing. Of 240,000 or so clones in the sample, 86% were seen once. This receptor was identified in a woman aged 45 to 65 who had recovered from COVID-19. The chain uses TRBV28 and TRBJ2-7, with 8 bases aligning to TRBD2. Sequenced: PBMCs or T cells enriched from blood (not recorded which). The CDR3 sequence: CASSLGLAGYEQYF. The CDR3 nucleotides read TGTGCCAGCAGTTTAGGGCTAGCGGGCTACGAGCAGTACTTC.